This T cell receptor beta chain was retrieved from a study of T-cell reconstitution after alpha-beta-depleted transplantation in children. The TCRbeta library was prepared with unique molecular identifiers. TCRdb re-called the PCR reads through MiXCR, storing one row per CDR3 protein. The sample contains around 700,000 distinct CDR3 sequences, about an eighth of which appear only once. Study results and caveats: Surviving recipient T cells and thymic progenitors accounted for the high day-60 TCRbeta diversity observed in some patients. Counts and diversity of T cells one year after transplant came mostly from newly produced T cells.

Concerning this clonotype itself: The target antigen is unknown.

The CDR3 is made up of 17 amino acids. Germline V gene sequence: CDR1 SGHTA, CDR2 FQGNSA. V dropped 2 bases and J dropped 1 base, with 14 bases sitting between them. V is TRBV7-2 and J is TRBJ2-2; the D is unclear. The receptor comes from a girl aged 2-10 years with congenital amegakaryocytic thrombocytopenia, due to receive a stem cell transplant. The sequencing here drew on PBMCs, taken before TCRalphabeta/CD19-depleted stem cell transplant. CDR3 bases: TGTGCCAGCAGCTTACAGACTTCTTACAAGAACACCGGGGAGCTGTTTTTT. Its protein product is CASSLQTSYKNTGELFF.